This TCR beta chain was identified in a study of T cells in Graves' hyperthyroidism and ophthalmopathy. Looking at the study overall: Staff took peripheral blood when the initial diagnosis was made, before any treatment began.

Source material for PBMCs was over 7.5 ml fresh peripheral blood. The ends were cut back, 5 bases at V and 3 bases at J, with 11 bases in the middle. Germline V CDR1 and CDR2: LGHNT, FRNRAP. The CDR3 extends over 13 amino acids. Template material for amplifying TCR beta CDR3 regions consisted of RNA transcripts. A set of HTBI primers served as the primers for a first-round RT-PCR of the TCR CDR3. TCRdb independently ran MiXCR on the multiplex PCR reads; one entry per CDR3 protein. The sample lists 250,000 to 300,000 distinct CDR3 sequences, roughly 15% occurring once. In this sample, this clonotype turned up a few times. The target antigen is unknown. Study outcomes and limitations: From stable hyperthyroidism, ophthalmopathy was separated by a 13 V-J model. Most expanded thyroid clonotypes above 0.001 recurred in blood.

The sample consisted of blood. The J gene is TRBJ2-7, the V gene TRBV12-5; weak D call: TRBD2 (5 bases). The sequence was collected from a woman aged 40 to 50 with Graves' hyperthyroidism that later progressed to Graves' ophthalmopathy. CDR3 sequence reads: CASGHAGSYEQYF. The CDR3 DNA follows: TGTGCTAGTGGTCATGCGGGCAGCTACGAGCAGTACTTC.